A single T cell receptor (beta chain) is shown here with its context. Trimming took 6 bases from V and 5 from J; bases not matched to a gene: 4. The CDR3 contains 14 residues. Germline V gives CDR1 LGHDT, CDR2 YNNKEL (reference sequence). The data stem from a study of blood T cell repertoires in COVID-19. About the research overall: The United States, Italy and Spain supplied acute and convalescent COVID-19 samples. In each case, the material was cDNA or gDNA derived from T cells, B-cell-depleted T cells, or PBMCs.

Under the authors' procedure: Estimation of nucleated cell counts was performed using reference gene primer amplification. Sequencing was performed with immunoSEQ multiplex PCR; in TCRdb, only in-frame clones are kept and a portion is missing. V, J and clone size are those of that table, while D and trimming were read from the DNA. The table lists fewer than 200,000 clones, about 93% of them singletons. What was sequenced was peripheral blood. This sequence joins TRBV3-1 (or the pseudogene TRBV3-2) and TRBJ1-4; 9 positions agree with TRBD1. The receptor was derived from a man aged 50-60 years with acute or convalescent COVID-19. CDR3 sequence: CASSPGTGNEKLFF. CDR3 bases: TGTGCCAGCAGTCCCGGGACAGGGAATGAAAAACTGTTTTTT.